This T cell receptor beta chain is from a study of T cells after yellow fever vaccination. Trimming cost V 4 bases and J 9 bases; bases outside gene matches: 11. Germline CDR1 reads SGHTA; CDR2 reads FQGNSA. This CDR3 region has 16 residues. There are a few counts of this clonotype. The antigen remains unidentified. Study observations and caveats: Contaminating bulk clonotypes could be abundant in FACS-sorted repertoires. Most primary-vaccination clones recurred post-booster (roughly 97% CD4, about 87% CD8).

Generation of TCR cDNA used 5'RACE template switching (which added a universal primer site and UMIs). A single record per CDR3 protein comes from TCRdb applying MiXCR to the 5' RACE reads. The top ten hold roughly a sixth of the sample, which has approximately 610,000 distinct CDR3 sequences, 17% seen once. This chain joins TRBV7-2 and TRBJ2-5, with TRBD2 matching 13 bases. The sample here was PBMCs, taken 5 days after the first yellow fever vaccination. This clonotype originated in a man aged 18 to 29 who received the YFV17D yellow fever vaccine. CDR3 sequence (DNA): TGTGCCAGCAGCTCTCGACTAGCGGGGGGCTTTACGGCCCAGTACTTC. Protein sequence: CASSSRLAGGFTAQYF. The entire variable domain, with the rest obtained from reference TRBV7-2 and TRBJ2-5, is as follows: GAGVSQSPSNKVTEKGKDVELRCDPISGHTALYWYRQSLGQGLEFLIYFQGNSAPDKSGLPSDRFSAERTGGSVSTLTIQRTQQEDSAVYLCASSSRLAGGFTAQYFGPGTRLLVL.